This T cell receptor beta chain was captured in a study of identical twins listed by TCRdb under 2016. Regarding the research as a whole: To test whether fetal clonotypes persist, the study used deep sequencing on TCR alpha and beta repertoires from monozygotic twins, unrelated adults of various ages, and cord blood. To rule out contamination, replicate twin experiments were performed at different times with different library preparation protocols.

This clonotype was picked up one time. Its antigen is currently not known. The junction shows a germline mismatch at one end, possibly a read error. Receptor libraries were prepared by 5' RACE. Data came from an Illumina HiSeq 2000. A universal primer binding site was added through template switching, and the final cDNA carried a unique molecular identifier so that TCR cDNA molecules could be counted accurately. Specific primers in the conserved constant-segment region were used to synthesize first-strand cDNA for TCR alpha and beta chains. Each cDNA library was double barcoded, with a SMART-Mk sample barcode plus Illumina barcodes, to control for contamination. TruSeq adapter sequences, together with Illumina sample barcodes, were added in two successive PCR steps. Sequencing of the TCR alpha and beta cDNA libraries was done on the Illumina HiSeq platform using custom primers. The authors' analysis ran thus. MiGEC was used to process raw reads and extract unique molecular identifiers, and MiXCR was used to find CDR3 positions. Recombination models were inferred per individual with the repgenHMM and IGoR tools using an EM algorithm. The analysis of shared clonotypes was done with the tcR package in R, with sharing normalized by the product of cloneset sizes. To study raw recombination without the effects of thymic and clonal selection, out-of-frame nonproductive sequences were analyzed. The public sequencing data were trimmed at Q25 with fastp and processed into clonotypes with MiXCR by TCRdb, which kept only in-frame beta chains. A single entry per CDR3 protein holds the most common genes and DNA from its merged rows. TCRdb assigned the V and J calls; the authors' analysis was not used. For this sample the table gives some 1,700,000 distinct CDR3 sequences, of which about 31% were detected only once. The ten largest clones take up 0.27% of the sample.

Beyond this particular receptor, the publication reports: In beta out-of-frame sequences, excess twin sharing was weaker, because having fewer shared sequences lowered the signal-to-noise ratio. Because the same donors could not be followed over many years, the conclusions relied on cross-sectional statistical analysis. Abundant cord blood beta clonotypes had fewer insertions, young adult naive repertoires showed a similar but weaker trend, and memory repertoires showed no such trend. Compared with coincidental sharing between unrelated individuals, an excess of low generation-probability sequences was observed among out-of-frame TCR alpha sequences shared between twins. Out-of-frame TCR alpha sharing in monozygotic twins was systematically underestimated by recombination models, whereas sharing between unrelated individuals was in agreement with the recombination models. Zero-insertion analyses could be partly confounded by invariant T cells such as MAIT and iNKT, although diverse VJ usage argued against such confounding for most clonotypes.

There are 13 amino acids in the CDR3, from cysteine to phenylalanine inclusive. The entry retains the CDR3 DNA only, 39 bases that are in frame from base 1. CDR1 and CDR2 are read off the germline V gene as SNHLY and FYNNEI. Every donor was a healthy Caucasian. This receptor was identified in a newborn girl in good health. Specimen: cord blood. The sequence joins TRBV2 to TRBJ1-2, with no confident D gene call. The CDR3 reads CAGSEGQDYDYTF. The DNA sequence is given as TGTGCCGGCAGTGAAGGGCAGGACTATGACTACACCTTC. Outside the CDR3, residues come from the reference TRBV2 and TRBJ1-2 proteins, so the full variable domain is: EPEVTQTPSHQVTQMGQEVILRCVPISNHLYFYWYRQILGQKVEFLVSFYNNEISEKSEIFDDQFSVERPDGSNFTLKIRSTKLEDSAMYFCAGSEGQDYDYTFGSGTRLTVV.